A selection of T cell receptor beta chains follows, all from one sample in a study of T-cell memory formation after mild COVID-19. TCRdb redid the calling of the 5' RACE reads with MiXCR, one entry per CDR3 protein. This sample has 350,000 to 450,000 distinct CDR3 sequences; roughly 14% occur once, and the top ten carry around a fifth. The source material was PBMCs or a T cell subset sorted from them (not recorded which). These receptors originate from a man younger than 35 who had mild COVID-19 (a few samples of this study predate the infection). Cell type and time point are not known. Both conserved end residues are part of each CDR3. The order of the fields is clone size, V gene, J gene, D gene, CDR3 DNA, CDR3 protein. D genes are given only for firm matches. Rows may omit the clone size; those that give it use once, few, many or a size class.

.,TRBV9,TRBJ1-2,TRBD1,TGTGCCAGCAGCGTAGACGGGACAGGTGGCTATGGCTACACCTTC,CASSVDGTGGYGYTF
.,TRBV6-2/TRBV6-3,TRBJ2-3,TRBD1,TGTGCCAGCAGTTACCGATGGACAGGTCGGGGAATCACAGATACGCAGTATTTT,CASSYRWTGRGITDTQYF
.,TRBV20-1,TRBJ2-1,.,TGCAGTGCTAGAAACCTTGGGGGAATATACAATGAGCAGTTCTTC,CSARNLGGIYNEQFF
.,TRBV10-1,TRBJ1-6,.,TGCGCCAGCAACGATAATAATTCACCCCTCCACTTT,CASNDNNSPLHF
few,TRBV7-9,TRBJ1-1,.,TGTGCCAGCAGCTCCGCCATCGGGGCCGACACTGAAGCTTTCTTT,CASSSAIGADTEAFF
.,TRBV12-3/TRBV12-4,TRBJ2-3,.,TGTGCCAGCAGCTCCCAGGGGTATGGCACAGATACGCAGTATTTT,CASSSQGYGTDTQYF
.,TRBV7-9,TRBJ2-7,TRBD2,TGTGCCAGCAGCTTTTCCCTAGCGGGGGGGCCAATCTCCTACGAGCAGTACTTC,CASSFSLAGGPISYEQYF
.,TRBV11-2,TRBJ1-1,.,TGTGCCAGCAGTCGTCCCCCGGAGGACACTGAAGCTTTCTTT,CASSRPPEDTEAFF
.,TRBV18,TRBJ2-5,TRBD1,TGTGCCAGCTCACCATTTAAGGGGGCCGGAGAGACCCAGTACTTC,CASSPFKGAGETQYF
few,TRBV5-4,TRBJ2-2,.,TGTGCCAGCAGCCCGCGGGACAGACCCGGGGAGCTGTTTTTT,CASSPRDRPGELFF
few,TRBV10-3,TRBJ2-1,TRBD2,TGTGCCATCAGTGAGTCTTCAGGACTAGCGGGGGGCCATCAACCTAATGAGCAGTTCTTC,CAISESSGLAGGHQPNEQFF
many,TRBV15,TRBJ2-1,.,TGTGCCACCAGCAGAGAAAGCTCCTACAATGAGCAGTTCTTC,CATSRESSYNEQFF
.,TRBV15,TRBJ2-1,TRBD1,TGTGCCACCAGCAGGGACAGGGGGAAGGCTGAGCAGTTCTTC,CATSRDRGKAEQFF
.,TRBV20-1,TRBJ2-7,.,TGCAGTGCTAGTACGACAGGCTCCCGGGAGCAGTACTTC,CSASTTGSREQYF
.,TRBV20-1,TRBJ2-4,TRBD2,TGCAGTGCTAGAGCCCCCAGCGGGGGCTCACTAGCCAAAAACATTCAGTACTTC,CSARAPSGGSLAKNIQYF
.,TRBV20-1,TRBJ1-2,TRBD1,TGCAGTGCTAGAGGGGGACAGATATACTATGGCTACACCTTC,CSARGGQIYYGYTF
.,TRBV4-2,TRBJ2-5,TRBD1,TGTGCCAGCAGCGCACAGGGGATGTACCAAGAGACCCAGTACTTC,CASSAQGMYQETQYF
few,TRBV28,TRBJ1-1,.,TGTGCCAGCAGTTTCTACCTCTGGACATGGGGAGCTTTCTTT,CASSFYLWTWGAFF
many,TRBV5-1,TRBJ1-5,.,TGCGCCAGCAGCTTGACGGGTTGGAGCAATCAGCCCCAGCATTTT,CASSLTGWSNQPQHF
few,TRBV7-9,TRBJ2-1,TRBD2,TGTGCCAGCAGAAGAATCGGACTAGCGGGGGACAATGAGCAGTTCTTC,CASRRIGLAGDNEQFF
many,TRBV28,TRBJ1-2,.,TGTGCCAGCAGAGGCCCCTACGATGGCTACACCTTC,CASRGPYDGYTF
.,TRBV7-8,TRBJ1-5,.,TGTGCCAGCAGCTTCCCCACTAGCAATCAGCCCCAGCATTTT,CASSFPTSNQPQHF